This TCR beta chain was recorded in a study of OX40 agonist ivuxolimab in advanced cancers. Study summary: Ivuxolimab is a fully human IgG2 antibody that activates OX40 (CD134).

Study-wide results and limits: In the 0.1 to 3.0 mg/kg range, CD4+ and CD8+ blood T cells had expanded clonally by week 6. Mean expanded clone counts were higher in CD8+ than CD4+ T cells.

Drawing of blood for sampling happened at baseline, at cycle 4 day 1, and at cycle 7 day 1. The repertoire was sequenced with immunoSEQ multiplex PCR; TCRdb's copy has only in-frame clones and lacks some. The sample yields about 82,000 clones, around 85% seen once. This clone was seen more than once but under ten times. Its antigen is undetermined. The source of this sequence is an adult with an advanced solid tumor such as melanoma, head and neck, liver or kidney cancer. Sample: CD4+ or CD8+ T cells sorted from blood, taken in a trial of the OX40 agonist ivuxolimab.

This chain's CDR3 is CASNRGDIGPQHF. CDR3 DNA: TGTGCCAGCAACCGGGGGGACATCGGGCCCCAGCATTTT. The J gene is TRBJ1-5, the V gene TRBV6-1, with a weak D call TRBD1 (6 bases). CDR3 size: 13 residues. V gave up 7 bases and J gave up 9 bases, with 16 bases separating them. Germline CDR1 reads MNHNS; CDR2 reads SASEGT.